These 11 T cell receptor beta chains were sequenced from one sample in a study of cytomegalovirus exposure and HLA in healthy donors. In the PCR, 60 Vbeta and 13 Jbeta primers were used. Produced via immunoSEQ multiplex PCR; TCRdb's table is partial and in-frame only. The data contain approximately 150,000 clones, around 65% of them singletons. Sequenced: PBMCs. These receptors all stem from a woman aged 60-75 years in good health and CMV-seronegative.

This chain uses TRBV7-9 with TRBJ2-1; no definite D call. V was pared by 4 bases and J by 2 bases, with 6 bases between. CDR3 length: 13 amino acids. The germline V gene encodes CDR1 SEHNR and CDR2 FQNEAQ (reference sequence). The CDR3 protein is CASSSGAYNEQFF. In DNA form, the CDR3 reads TGTGCCAGCAGCTCAGGTGCCTACAATGAGCAGTTCTTC.

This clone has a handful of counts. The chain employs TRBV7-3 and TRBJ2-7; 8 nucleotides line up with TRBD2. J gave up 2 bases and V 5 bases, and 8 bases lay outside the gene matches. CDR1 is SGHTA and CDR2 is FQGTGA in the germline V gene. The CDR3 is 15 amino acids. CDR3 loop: CASSPTAGGPYEQYF. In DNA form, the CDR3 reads TGTGCCAGCAGCCCCACCGCGGGGGGCCCCTACGAGCAGTACTTC. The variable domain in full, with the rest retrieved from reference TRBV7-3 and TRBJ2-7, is GAGVSQTPSNKVTEKGKYVELRCDPISGHTALYWYRQSLGQGPEFLIYFQGTGAADDSGLPNDRFFAVRPEGSVSTLKIQRTERGDSAVYLCASSPTAGGPYEQYFGPGTRLTVT.

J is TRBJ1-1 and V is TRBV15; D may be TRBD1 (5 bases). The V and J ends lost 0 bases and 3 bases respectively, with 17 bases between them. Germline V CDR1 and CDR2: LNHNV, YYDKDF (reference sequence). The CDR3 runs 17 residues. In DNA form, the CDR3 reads TGTGCCACCAGCAGAGATCCACGTGGCGGGGCGGACACTGAAGCTTTCTTT. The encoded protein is CATSRDPRGGADTEAFF. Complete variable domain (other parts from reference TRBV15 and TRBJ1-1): DAMVIQNPRYQVTQFGKPVTLSCSQTLNHNVMYWYQQKSSQAPKLLFHYYDKDFNNEADTPDNFQSRRPNTSFCFLDIRSPGLGDTAMYLCATSRDPRGGADTEAFFGQGTRLTVV.

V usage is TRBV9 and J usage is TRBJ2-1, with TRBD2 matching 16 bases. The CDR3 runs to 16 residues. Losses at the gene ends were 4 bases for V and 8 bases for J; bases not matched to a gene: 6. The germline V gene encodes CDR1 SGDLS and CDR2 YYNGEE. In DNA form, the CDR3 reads TGTGCCAGCAGCTCAGGGACTAGCGGGGGGGTCGATGAGCAGTTCTTC. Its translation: CASSSGTSGGVDEQFF.

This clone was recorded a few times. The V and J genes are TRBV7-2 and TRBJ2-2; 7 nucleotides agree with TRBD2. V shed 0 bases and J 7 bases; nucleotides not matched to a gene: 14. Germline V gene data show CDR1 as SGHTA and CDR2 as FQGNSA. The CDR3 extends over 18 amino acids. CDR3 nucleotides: TGTGCCAGCAGCTTAGCGCGTGGGGGGATTAGCGGGCACGGGGAGCTGTTTTTT. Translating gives CASSLARGGISGHGELFF.

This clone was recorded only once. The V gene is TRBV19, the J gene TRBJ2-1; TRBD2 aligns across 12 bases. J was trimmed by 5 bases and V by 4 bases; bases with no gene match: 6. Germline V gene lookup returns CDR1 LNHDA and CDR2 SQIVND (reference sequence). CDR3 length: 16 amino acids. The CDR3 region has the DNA TGTGCCAGTAGTACACTCCGGACTAGCGGGAACAATGAGCAGTTCTTC. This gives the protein CASSTLRTSGNNEQFF.

CDR3 residues: CASSLELRGRDSPLHF. The CDR3 DNA sequence: TGCGCCAGCAGCTTGGAGCTCAGGGGGCGTGATTCACCCCTCCACTTT. This chain connects TRBV5-1 to TRBJ1-6, with 8 bases identical to TRBD1. The CDR3 runs to 16 residues. J was trimmed by 8 bases and V by 0 bases; bases with no gene match: 7. Germline values: CDR1 SGHRS, CDR2 YFSETQ.

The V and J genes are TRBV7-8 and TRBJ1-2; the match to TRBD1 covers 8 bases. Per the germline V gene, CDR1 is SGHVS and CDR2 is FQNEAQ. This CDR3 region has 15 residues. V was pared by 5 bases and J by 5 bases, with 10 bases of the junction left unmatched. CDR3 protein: CASSLDGQGKYGYTF. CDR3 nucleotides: TGTGCCAGCAGCCTCGATGGACAGGGTAAATATGGCTACACCTTC.

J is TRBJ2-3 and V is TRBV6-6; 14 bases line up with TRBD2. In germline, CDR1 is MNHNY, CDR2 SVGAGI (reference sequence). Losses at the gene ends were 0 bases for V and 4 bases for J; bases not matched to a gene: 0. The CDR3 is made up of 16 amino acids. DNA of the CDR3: TGTGCCAGCAGTTACTCGACTAGCGGGAGGGCAGATACGCAGTATTTT. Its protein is CASSYSTSGRADTQYF.

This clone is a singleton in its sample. The CDR3 loop reads CASSSLRLAGGAQYF. In nucleotides, the CDR3 is TGTGCCAGCAGCTCCCTCAGGTTGGCGGGAGGTGCGCAGTATTTT. The chain combines TRBV7-2 with TRBJ2-3; TRBD2 matches at 8 bases. Looked up from germline, CDR1 is SGHTA and CDR2 is FQGNSA. The CDR3 totals 15 residues. The junction had 13 bases not matched to a gene; V was cut back by 4 bases and J by 10 bases.

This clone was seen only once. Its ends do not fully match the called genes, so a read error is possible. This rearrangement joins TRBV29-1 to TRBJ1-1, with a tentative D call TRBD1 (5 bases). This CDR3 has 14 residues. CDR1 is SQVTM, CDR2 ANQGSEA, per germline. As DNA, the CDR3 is TGCAGCGTTGAAGATTTAGGAGGGGCCACTGGAGCTTTCTTT. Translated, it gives CSVEDLGGATGAFF. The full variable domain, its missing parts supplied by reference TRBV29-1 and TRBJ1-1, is SAVISQKPSRDICQRGTSLTIQCQVDSQVTMMFWYRQQPGQSLTLIATANQGSEATYESGFVIDKFPISRPNLTFSTLTVSNMSPEDSSIYLCSVEDLGGATGAFFGQGTRLTVV.